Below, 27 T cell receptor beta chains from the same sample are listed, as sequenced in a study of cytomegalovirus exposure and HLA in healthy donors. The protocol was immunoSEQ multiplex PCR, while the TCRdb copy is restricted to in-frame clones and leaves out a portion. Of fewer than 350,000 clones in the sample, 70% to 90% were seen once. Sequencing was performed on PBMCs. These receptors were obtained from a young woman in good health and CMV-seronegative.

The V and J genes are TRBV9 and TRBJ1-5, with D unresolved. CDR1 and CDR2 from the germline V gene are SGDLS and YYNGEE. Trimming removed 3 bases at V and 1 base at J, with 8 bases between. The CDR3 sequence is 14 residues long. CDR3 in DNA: TGTGCCAGCAGCGCAGGTGGCAGCAATCAGCCCCAGCATTTT. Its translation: CASSAGGSNQPQHF.

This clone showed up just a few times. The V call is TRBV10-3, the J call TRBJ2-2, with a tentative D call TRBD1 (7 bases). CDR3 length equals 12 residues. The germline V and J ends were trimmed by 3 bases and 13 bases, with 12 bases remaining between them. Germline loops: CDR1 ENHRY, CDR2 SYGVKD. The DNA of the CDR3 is TGTGCCATCAGTGACGCAGGGGGAGGGCTGTTTTTT. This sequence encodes CAISDAGGGLFF.

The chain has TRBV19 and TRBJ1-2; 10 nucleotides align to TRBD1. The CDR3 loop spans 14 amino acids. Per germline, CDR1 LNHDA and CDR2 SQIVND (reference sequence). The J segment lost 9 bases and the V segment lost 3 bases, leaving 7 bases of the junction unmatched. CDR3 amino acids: CASSITGQGTSYTF. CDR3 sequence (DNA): TGTGCCAGTAGTATTACGGGACAGGGGACTAGCTACACCTTC.

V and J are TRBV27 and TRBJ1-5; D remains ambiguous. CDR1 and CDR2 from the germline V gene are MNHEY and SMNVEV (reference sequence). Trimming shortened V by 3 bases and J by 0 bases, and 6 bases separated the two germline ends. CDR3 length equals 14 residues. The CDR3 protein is CASSFIDSNQPQHF. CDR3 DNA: TGTGCCAGCAGTTTTATAGATAGCAATCAGCCCCAGCATTTT.

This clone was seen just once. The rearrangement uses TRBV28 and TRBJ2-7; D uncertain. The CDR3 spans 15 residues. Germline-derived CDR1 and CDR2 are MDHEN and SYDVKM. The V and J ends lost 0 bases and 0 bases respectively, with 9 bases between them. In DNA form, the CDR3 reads TGTGCCAGCAGTTTATGGCGGATCTCCTCCTACGAGCAGTACTTC. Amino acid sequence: CASSLWRISSYEQYF.

The CDR3 loop is CASSYRAGGELFF. The CDR3 DNA is TGTGCCAGCAGTTACCGGGCGGGAGGGGAGCTGTTTTTT. The chain is built from TRBV6-6 and TRBJ2-2; TRBD2 is a possible D gene (6 bases). Germline CDR1 is MNHNY and CDR2 is SVGAGI (reference sequence). Trimming stripped 2 bases from V and 8 bases from J, with 9 bases between. CDR3 size: 13 residues.

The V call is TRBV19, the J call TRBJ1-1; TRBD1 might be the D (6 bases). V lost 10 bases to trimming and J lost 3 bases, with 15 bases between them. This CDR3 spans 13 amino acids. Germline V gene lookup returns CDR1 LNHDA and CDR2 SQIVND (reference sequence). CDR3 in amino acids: CATTGLSDTEAFF. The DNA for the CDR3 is TGTGCCACCACAGGGTTGTCGGACACTGAAGCTTTCTTT.

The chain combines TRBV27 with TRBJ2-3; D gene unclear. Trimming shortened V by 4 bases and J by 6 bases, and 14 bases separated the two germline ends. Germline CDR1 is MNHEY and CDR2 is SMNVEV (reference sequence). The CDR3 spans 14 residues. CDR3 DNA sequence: TGTGCCAGCAGTTACGGTTGGGCTTCGGATACGCAGTATTTT. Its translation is CASSYGWASDTQYF.

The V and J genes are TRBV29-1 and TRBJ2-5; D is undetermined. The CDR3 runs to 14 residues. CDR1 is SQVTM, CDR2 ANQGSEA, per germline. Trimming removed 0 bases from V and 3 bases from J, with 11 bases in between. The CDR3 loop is CSVEEEYFEETQYF. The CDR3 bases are TGCAGCGTTGAAGAGGAGTACTTCGAAGAGACCCAGTACTTC. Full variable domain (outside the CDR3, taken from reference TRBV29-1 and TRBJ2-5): SAVISQKPSRDICQRGTSLTIQCQVDSQVTMMFWYRQQPGQSLTLIATANQGSEATYESGFVIDKFPISRPNLTFSTLTVSNMSPEDSSIYLCSVEEEYFEETQYFGPGTRLLVL.

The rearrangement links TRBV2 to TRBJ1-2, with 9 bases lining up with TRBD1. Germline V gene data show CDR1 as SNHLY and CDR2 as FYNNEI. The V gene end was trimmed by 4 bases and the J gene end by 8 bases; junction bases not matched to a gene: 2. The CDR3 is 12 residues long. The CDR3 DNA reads TGTGCCAGCAGTGGGGGACAGGGAGGCTACACCTTC. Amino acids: CASSGGQGGYTF.

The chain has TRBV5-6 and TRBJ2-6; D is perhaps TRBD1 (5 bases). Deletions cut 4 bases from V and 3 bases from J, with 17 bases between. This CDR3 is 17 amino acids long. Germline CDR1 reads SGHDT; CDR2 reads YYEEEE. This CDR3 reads CASSPTVGAFGANVLTF. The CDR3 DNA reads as TGTGCCAGCAGCCCTACGGTTGGGGCTTTTGGGGCCAACGTCCTGACTTTC.

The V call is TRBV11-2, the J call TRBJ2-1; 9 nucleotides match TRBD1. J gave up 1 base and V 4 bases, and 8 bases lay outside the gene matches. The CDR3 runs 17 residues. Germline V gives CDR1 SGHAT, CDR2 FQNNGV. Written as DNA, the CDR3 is TGTGCCAGCAGCTCGTGGGGGGGACAGGGTTCCTACAATGAGCAGTTCTTC. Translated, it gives CASSSWGGQGSYNEQFF.

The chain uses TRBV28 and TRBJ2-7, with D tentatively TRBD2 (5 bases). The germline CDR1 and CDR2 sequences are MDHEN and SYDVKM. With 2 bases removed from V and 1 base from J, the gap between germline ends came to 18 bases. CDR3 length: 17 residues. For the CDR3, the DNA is TGTGCCAGCAGTTTAAAAAGGGCGGGCCGCGTATCCTACGAGCAGTACTTC. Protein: CASSLKRAGRVSYEQYF.

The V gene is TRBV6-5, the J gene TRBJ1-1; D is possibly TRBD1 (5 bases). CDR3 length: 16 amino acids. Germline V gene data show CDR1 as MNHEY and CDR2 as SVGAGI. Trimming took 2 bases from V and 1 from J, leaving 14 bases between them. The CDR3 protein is CASSYGHKPKNTEAFF. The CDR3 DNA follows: TGTGCCAGCAGTTACGGACACAAACCCAAGAACACTGAAGCTTTCTTT.

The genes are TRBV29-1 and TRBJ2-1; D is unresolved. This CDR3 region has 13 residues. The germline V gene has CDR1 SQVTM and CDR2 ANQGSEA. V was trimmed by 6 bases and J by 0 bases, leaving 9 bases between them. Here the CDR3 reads CSVRLSSYNEQFF. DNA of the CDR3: TGCAGCGTAAGACTTAGCTCCTACAATGAGCAGTTCTTC.

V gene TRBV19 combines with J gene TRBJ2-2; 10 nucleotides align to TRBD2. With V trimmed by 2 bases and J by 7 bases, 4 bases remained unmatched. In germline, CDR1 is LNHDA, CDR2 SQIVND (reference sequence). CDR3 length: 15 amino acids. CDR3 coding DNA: TGTGCCAGTAGTATAAACGGACTAGCGGTCGGGGAGCTGTTTTTT. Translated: CASSINGLAVGELFF. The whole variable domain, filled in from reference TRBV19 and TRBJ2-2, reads DGGITQSPKYLFRKEGQNVTLSCEQNLNHDAMYWYRQDPGQGLRLIYYSQIVNDFQKGDIAEGYSVSREKKESFPLTVTSAQKNPTAFYLCASSINGLAVGELFFGEGSRLTVL.

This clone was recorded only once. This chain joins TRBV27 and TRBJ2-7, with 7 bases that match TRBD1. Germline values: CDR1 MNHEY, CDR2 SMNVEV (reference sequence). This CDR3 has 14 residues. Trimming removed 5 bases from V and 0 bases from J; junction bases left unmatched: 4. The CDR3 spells CASSRDSPSYEQYF. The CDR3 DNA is TGTGCCAGCAGTAGGGACAGCCCCTCCTACGAGCAGTACTTC.

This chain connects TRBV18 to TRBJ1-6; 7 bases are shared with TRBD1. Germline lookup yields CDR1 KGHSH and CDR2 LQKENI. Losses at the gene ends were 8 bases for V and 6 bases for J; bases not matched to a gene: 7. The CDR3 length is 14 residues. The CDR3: CASANRDSNSPLHF. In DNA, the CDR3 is TGTGCCAGCGCGAACCGGGACAGTAATTCACCCCTCCACTTT.

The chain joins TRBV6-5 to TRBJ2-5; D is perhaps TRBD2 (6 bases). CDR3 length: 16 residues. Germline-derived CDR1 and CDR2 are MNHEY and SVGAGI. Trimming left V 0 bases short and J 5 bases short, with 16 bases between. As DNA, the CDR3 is TGTGCCAGCAGTTACTCGCCATCGGGGGTAACGGAGACCCAGTACTTC. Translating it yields CASSYSPSGVTETQYF.

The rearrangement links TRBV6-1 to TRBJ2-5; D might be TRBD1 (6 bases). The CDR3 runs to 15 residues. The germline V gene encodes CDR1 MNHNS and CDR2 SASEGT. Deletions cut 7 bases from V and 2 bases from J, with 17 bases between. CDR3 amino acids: CASTTTGTIQETQYF. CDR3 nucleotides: TGTGCCAGCACGACGACAGGAACCATTCAAGAGACCCAGTACTTC.

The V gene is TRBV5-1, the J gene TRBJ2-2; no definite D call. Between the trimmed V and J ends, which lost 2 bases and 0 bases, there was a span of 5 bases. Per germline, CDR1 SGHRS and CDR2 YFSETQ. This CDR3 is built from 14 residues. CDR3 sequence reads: CASSLAPNTGELFF. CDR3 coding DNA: TGCGCCAGCAGCTTAGCGCCGAACACCGGGGAGCTGTTTTTT.

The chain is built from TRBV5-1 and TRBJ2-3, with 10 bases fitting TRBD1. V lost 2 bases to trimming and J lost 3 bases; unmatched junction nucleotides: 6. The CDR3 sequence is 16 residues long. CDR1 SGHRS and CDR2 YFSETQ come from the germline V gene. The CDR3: CASSLRQGAKTDTQYF. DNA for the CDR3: TGCGCCAGCAGCTTAAGACAGGGGGCGAAAACAGATACGCAGTATTTT.

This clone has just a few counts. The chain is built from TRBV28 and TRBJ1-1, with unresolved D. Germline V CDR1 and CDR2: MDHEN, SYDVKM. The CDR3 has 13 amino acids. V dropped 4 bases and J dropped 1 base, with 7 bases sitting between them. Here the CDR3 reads CASSSTENTEAFF. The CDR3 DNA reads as TGTGCCAGCAGTTCCACAGAGAACACTGAAGCTTTCTTT.

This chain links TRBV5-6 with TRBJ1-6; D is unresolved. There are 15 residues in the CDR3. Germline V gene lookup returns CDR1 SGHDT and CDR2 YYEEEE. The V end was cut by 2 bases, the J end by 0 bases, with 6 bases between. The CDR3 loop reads CASSFRSSYNSPLHF. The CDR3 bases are TGTGCCAGCAGCTTCCGGAGCTCCTATAATTCACCCCTCCACTTT.

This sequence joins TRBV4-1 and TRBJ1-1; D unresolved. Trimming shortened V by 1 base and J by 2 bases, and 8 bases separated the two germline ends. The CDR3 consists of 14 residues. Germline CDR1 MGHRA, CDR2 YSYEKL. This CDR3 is CASSQGGSNTEAFF. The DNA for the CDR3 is TGCGCCAGCAGCCAAGGAGGGAGTAACACTGAAGCTTTCTTT.

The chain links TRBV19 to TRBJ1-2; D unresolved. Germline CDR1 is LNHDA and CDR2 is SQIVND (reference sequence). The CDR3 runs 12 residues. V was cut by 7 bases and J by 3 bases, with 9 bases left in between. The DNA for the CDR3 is TGTGCCAGTACCGGGGAGCACTATGGCTACACCTTC. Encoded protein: CASTGEHYGYTF.

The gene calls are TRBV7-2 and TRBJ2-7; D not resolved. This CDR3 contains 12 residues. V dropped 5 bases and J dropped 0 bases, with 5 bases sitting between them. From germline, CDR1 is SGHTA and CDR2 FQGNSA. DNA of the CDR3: TGTGCCAGCAGCCAAAACTCCTACGAGCAGTACTTC. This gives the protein CASSQNSYEQYF.